Below, 14 T cell receptor beta chains from the same sample are listed, as sequenced in a study of type 1 regulatory T cells. TCRdb called the reads again in MiXCR, with one record for every CDR3 protein. Of 90,000 to 100,000 distinct CDR3 sequences in the sample, roughly 28% were seen once. The sample was CD4+ T cells, either the whole sample or a sorted fraction (not recorded which). The receptor set was obtained from a human donor in good health.

This chain connects TRBV2 to TRBJ2-3, with 13 bases aligning to TRBD2. V was pared by 2 bases and J by 0 bases, with 5 bases of the junction left unmatched. The CDR3 consists of 18 residues. The V gene's germline CDR1 is SNHLY and CDR2 FYNNEI. CDR3 region: CASSERLAGGTSTDTQYF. In DNA, the CDR3 is TGTGCCAGCAGTGAAAGACTAGCGGGAGGAACGAGCACAGATACGCAGTATTTT. The whole variable domain, remainder taken from reference TRBV2 and TRBJ2-3, is EPEVTQTPSHQVTQMGQEVILRCVPISNHLYFYWYRQILGQKVEFLVSFYNNEISEKSEIFDDQFSVERPDGSNFTLKIRSTKLEDSAMYFCASSERLAGGTSTDTQYFGPGTRLTVL.

This chain uses TRBV7-6 with TRBJ1-6; D possibly corresponds to TRBD1 (5 bases). Germline values: CDR1 SGHVS, CDR2 FNYEAQ. V was cut by 4 bases and J by 6 bases, with 10 bases left in between. The CDR3 spans 14 residues. The CDR3 sequence is CASSSDSLNSPLHF. The CDR3 nucleotides read TGTGCCAGCAGCTCAGACAGCCTTAATTCACCCCTCCACTTT.

As regards this clonotype: The germline gene is not matched at one end of the junction; a read error may be the cause. The chain has TRBV3-1 and TRBJ2-7; 7 bases are shared with TRBD2. CDR1 LGHDT and CDR2 YNNKEL come from the germline V gene (reference sequence). This CDR3 region has 16 residues. The CDR3 region is CAGSRGGSGIVYEQYF. Here the CDR3 DNA reads TGTGCCGGCAGCCGCGGGGGAAGCGGGATTGTTTACGAGCAGTACTTC.

Only a few counts were recorded for this clonotype. The V gene is TRBV7-9, the J gene TRBJ2-5, with a weak D call TRBD1 (5 bases). The CDR3 has 17 amino acids. CDR1 is SEHNR, CDR2 FQNEAQ, per germline (reference sequence). Trimming removed 3 bases at V and 2 bases at J, with 19 bases between. The CDR3 here is CASSFSRVRQGQETQYF. CDR3 bases: TGTGCCAGCAGCTTTTCCCGCGTACGTCAGGGACAAGAGACCCAGTACTTC.

This sequence joins TRBV20-1 and TRBJ2-7, with 7 positions matching TRBD1. Trimming removed 6 bases from V and 2 bases from J; junction bases left unmatched: 4. This CDR3 spans 12 amino acids. Germline V gives CDR1 DFQATT, CDR2 SNEGSKA (reference sequence). The CDR3 protein is CSAQRGPYEQYF. The DNA for the CDR3 is TGCAGTGCCCAAAGGGGGCCCTACGAGCAGTACTTC.

The gene calls are TRBV5-1 and TRBJ2-1; tentatively, D is TRBD2 (5 bases). Looked up from germline, CDR1 is SGHRS and CDR2 is YFSETQ. The ends were cut back, 0 bases at V and 7 bases at J, with 14 bases in the middle. The CDR3 is made up of 15 amino acids. The DNA for the CDR3 is TGCGCCAGCAGCTTGGGAGGTGGGAGCGTTAATGAGCAGTTCTTC. It codes for CASSLGGGSVNEQFF.

The J gene is TRBJ2-1, the V gene TRBV7-2, with D possibly called TRBD1 or TRBD2 (5 bases each). V lost 3 bases, J lost 6 bases, and 18 bases lay in between. Germline CDR1 is SGHTA and CDR2 is FQGNSA. This CDR3 has 16 amino acids. The CDR3 region is CASSFFSTGRSNEQFF. CDR3 sequence (DNA): TGTGCCAGCAGCTTTTTTTCGACGGGACGGAGCAATGAGCAGTTCTTC.

This chain uses TRBV12-3 or TRBV12-4 with TRBJ2-5; 9 bases match TRBD2. Trimming took 1 base from V and 4 from J; bases not matched to a gene: 10. CDR3 length equals 17 residues. In nucleotides, the CDR3 is TGTGCCAGCAGTTTAGGAGGGGGCGGGAGGGCCAGAGAGACCCAGTACTTC. Translated, it gives CASSLGGGGRARETQYF.

The rearrangement uses TRBV5-4 and TRBJ2-2; 7 nucleotides match TRBD2. The V gene's germline CDR1 is SGHNT and CDR2 YYREEE (reference sequence). This CDR3 contains 15 residues. Trimming cost V 3 bases and J 3 bases; bases outside gene matches: 5. The CDR3 nucleotides read TGTGCCAGCAGCTCCAGGGACTACTACACCGGGGAGCTGTTTTTT. Its translation is CASSSRDYYTGELFF.

The gene calls are TRBV28 and TRBJ1-1; 8 nucleotides align to TRBD1. Germline lookup yields CDR1 MDHEN and CDR2 SYDVKM. This CDR3 is built from 15 residues. The V segment lost 9 bases and the J segment 5 bases; nucleotides outside the gene matches: 14. The CDR3 sequence is CASHNFGRTGTEAFF. The CDR3 DNA follows: TGTGCCAGTCACAATTTTGGGAGGACAGGGACTGAAGCTTTCTTT.

V gene TRBV5-5 combines with J gene TRBJ2-5; 15 nucleotides line up with TRBD2. The germline gives CDR1 SGHKS, CDR2 YYEKEE (reference sequence). This CDR3 is 18 amino acids long. Losses at the gene ends were 0 bases for V and 4 bases for J; bases not matched to a gene: 7. DNA of the CDR3: TGTGCCAGCAGCTTGGGCGCTGGACTAGCGGGAGGGCGAGAGACCCAGTACTTC. This translates into CASSLGAGLAGGRETQYF. The full variable domain, in which reference TRBV5-5 and TRBJ2-5 provide the parts outside the CDR3, is DAGVTQSPTHLIKTRGQQVTLRCSPISGHKSVSWYQQVLGQGPQFIFQYYEKEERGRGNFPDRFSARQFPNYSSELNVNALLLGDSALYLCASSLGAGLAGGRETQYFGPGTRLLVL.

This clonotype was observed a few times. The chain has TRBV20-1 and TRBJ1-2, with D maybe TRBD1 (5 bases). V was cut by 3 bases and J by 9 bases, with 23 bases left in between. The germline V gene has CDR1 DFQATT and CDR2 SNEGSKA (reference sequence). The CDR3 covers 15 residues. The CDR3 coding sequence is TGCAGTGCTAGGAAGGCGTCAGGGCCGGTCTGGAGCTACACCTTC. Protein product: CSARKASGPVWSYTF.

This sequence joins TRBV14 and TRBJ2-3; no definite D call. The CDR3 sequence is 12 residues long. V dropped 3 bases and J dropped 4 bases, with 5 bases sitting between them. Germline values: CDR1 SGHDN, CDR2 FVKESK. The CDR3 DNA is TGTGCCAGCAGCCACACCCCAGATACGCAGTATTTT. This encodes CASSHTPDTQYF.

This clonotype appeared a few times. The chain employs TRBV7-9 and TRBJ2-1; 7 bases match TRBD2. V lost 5 bases, J lost 5 bases, and 12 bases stayed unmatched. This CDR3 spans 16 amino acids. The germline CDR1 and CDR2 sequences are SEHNR and FQNEAQ (reference sequence). The CDR3 coding sequence is TGTGCCAGCAGCCCCCCGAGGGCTAGCGGCCACAATGAGCAGTTCTTC. This codes for CASSPPRASGHNEQFF.